These T cell receptor beta chains were read from a single sample in a study of T cell repertoires in cytomegalovirus infection. TCRdb passed the reads through MiXCR, listing each CDR3 protein once. Found here are approximately 500,000 distinct CDR3 sequences, roughly 12% of them singletons; the top ten hold 10% to 13%. Sequencing was carried out using PBMCs. The source of these receptors is a human donor in good health (CMV status not recorded). Some clones in this sample may be carry-over from other donors' samples. Both conserved end residues are part of each CDR3. D genes are given only for firm matches. Clone sizes are given selectively: once, few, many, or a class where the clone is expanded.

clone size	D gene	V gene	J gene	CDR3 protein	CDR3 DNA
NA	NA	TRBV20-1	TRBJ2-3	CSAEVVLQADTQYF	TGCAGTGCCGAGGTGGTGCTCCAGGCAGATACGCAGTATTTT
NA	NA	TRBV27	TRBJ2-7	CASSFHAWGDEGYEQYF	TGTGCCAGCAGTTTCCACGCATGGGGGGACGAGGGCTACGAGCAGTACTTC
many	NA	TRBV25-1	TRBJ1-4	CASSDAHSWEKLFF	TGTGCCAGCAGTGATGCTCACTCTTGGGAAAAACTGTTTTTT
many	NA	TRBV5-4	TRBJ1-2	CASSQEADGYTF	TGTGCCAGCAGCCAGGAGGCTGATGGCTACACCTTC
many	TRBD1	TRBV7-6	TRBJ1-3	CASRGQGNTIYF	TGTGCCAGCAGGGGACAGGGAAACACCATATATTTT
many	NA	TRBV7-8	TRBJ2-1	CASSRGGLNEQFF	TGTGCCAGCAGCCGAGGGGGGCTCAATGAGCAGTTCTTC
many	NA	TRBV6-1	TRBJ1-5	CASSRGAGYDQPQHF	TGTGCCAGCAGTCGAGGGGCGGGGTACGATCAGCCCCAGCATTTT
many	NA	TRBV7-3	TRBJ2-2	CASTQGGAGELFF	TGTGCCAGCACACAAGGGGGGGCCGGGGAGCTGTTTTTT
many	NA	TRBV28	TRBJ1-5	CASSLSPRQSNQPQHF	TGTGCCAGCAGTTTATCTCCCCGACAGAGCAATCAGCCCCAGCATTTT
many	NA	TRBV6-1	TRBJ2-5	CASSPQYETQYF	TGTGCCAGCAGCCCTCAGTACGAGACCCAGTACTTC
few	NA	TRBV6-5	TRBJ2-2	CASRARRAGELFF	TGTGCCAGCAGAGCCAGGCGGGCCGGGGAGCTGTTTTTT
few	NA	TRBV29-1	TRBJ2-2	CSVFGQTGELFF	TGCAGCGTTTTCGGACAGACCGGGGAGCTGTTTTTT
NA	NA	TRBV10-3	TRBJ2-5	CAISSREVNQETQYF	TGTGCCATCAGCTCTAGGGAGGTAAACCAAGAGACCCAGTACTTC
many	NA	TRBV27	TRBJ2-1	CASIKGRGSGYNEQFF	TGTGCCAGCATTAAGGGACGGGGCTCGGGGTACAATGAGCAGTTCTTC
many	TRBD2	TRBV27	TRBJ2-1	CASRQSSGLGDEQFF	TGTGCCAGCAGACAATCTAGCGGGTTAGGCGATGAGCAGTTCTTC
many	TRBD2	TRBV19	TRBJ2-7	CASSISASGAYEQYF	TGTGCCAGTAGTATCTCCGCTAGCGGGGCCTACGAGCAGTACTTC
few	NA	TRBV12-3/TRBV12-4	TRBJ1-5	CASSPSLRRTDQPQHF	TGTGCCAGCAGTCCTAGTCTTCGACGGACCGATCAGCCCCAGCATTTT
many	NA	TRBV7-9	TRBJ1-6	CASSRWDGYSYNSPLHF	TGTGCCAGCAGCCGCTGGGACGGATACTCCTATAATTCACCCCTCCACTTT
NA	NA	TRBV7-9	TRBJ1-5	CASGGGGGSNQPQHF	TGTGCCAGCGGGGGGGGGGGGGGAAGCAATCAGCCCCAGCATTTT
NA	NA	TRBV3-1	TRBJ2-6	CASSPVLSSGANVLTF	TGTGCCAGCAGCCCGGTTTTAAGCTCTGGGGCCAACGTCCTGACTTTC
many	NA	TRBV6-5	TRBJ1-1	CASSYSRGDTEAFF	TGTGCCAGCAGTTACTCAAGGGGCGATACTGAAGCTTTCTTT
many	NA	TRBV11-2	TRBJ1-5	CASSSAAHNQPQHF	TGTGCCAGCAGCTCGGCCGCTCACAATCAGCCCCAGCATTTT
many	NA	TRBV19	TRBJ1-3	CASNRAPGNTIYF	TGTGCCAGTAACAGGGCCCCTGGAAACACCATATATTTT
many	NA	TRBV6-2/TRBV6-3	TRBJ2-1	CASSWQPESYNEQFF	TGTGCCAGCAGTTGGCAGCCCGAGTCCTACAATGAGCAGTTCTTC
many	NA	TRBV10-3	TRBJ1-2	CAISESKLDYGYTF	TGTGCCATCAGTGAGTCGAAGCTTGACTATGGCTACACCTTC
few	NA	TRBV28	TRBJ2-1	CASTLTPRSYNEQFF	TGTGCCAGCACCCTTACCCCTCGCTCCTACAATGAGCAGTTCTTC
few	NA	TRBV2	TRBJ1-1	CASHRLLITEAFF	TGTGCCAGCCATCGACTGTTGATCACTGAAGCTTTCTTT
few	TRBD1	TRBV2	TRBJ1-2	CASSARGAGGFRGYTF	TGTGCCAGCAGTGCCCGAGGGGCAGGGGGCTTTCGTGGCTACACCTTC
few	TRBD1	TRBV18	TRBJ2-5	CASSRQPTGNEETQYF	TGTGCCAGCTCACGACAGCCGACAGGGAATGAAGAGACCCAGTACTTC
many	TRBD1	TRBV7-8	TRBJ2-3	CASSLTGGDDTQYF	TGTGCCAGCAGCTTGACAGGGGGGGACGATACGCAGTATTTT
many	NA	TRBV7-9	TRBJ1-2	CASTRTGGNYGYTF	TGTGCCAGCACTCGAACGGGGGGTAACTATGGCTACACCTTC
many	TRBD2	TRBV7-3	TRBJ2-5	CASSPASGGDETQYF	TGTGCCAGCAGTCCTGCTAGCGGGGGAGATGAGACCCAGTACTTC
many	NA	TRBV6-6	TRBJ1-1	CASSTDMNTEAFF	TGTGCCAGCAGTACGGACATGAACACTGAAGCTTTCTTT
many	TRBD2	TRBV7-6	TRBJ2-2	CASSQGLAGVPNTGELFF	TGTGCCAGCAGCCAGGGACTAGCGGGAGTACCTAACACCGGGGAGCTGTTTTTT
NA	NA	TRBV2	TRBJ1-4	CASVLGLRGEKLFF	TGTGCCAGCGTGTTAGGATTACGGGGTGAAAAACTGTTTTTT
few	NA	TRBV27	TRBJ1-1	CASSKRDATLPRGYTEAFF	TGTGCCAGCAGTAAGCGGGACGCGACCCTACCGCGGGGTTACACTGAAGCTTTCTTT
many	NA	TRBV5-4	TRBJ2-2	CASSPGIHGGAGELFF	TGTGCCAGCAGCCCCGGGATTCACGGCGGCGCCGGGGAGCTGTTTTTT
many	NA	TRBV10-3	TRBJ1-2	CAISEVYGGTNYGYTF	TGTGCCATCAGTGAAGTCTATGGCGGGACTAACTATGGCTACACCTTC
many	NA	TRBV19	TRBJ1-2	CASSIQRGNSHGYTF	TGTGCCAGTAGTATACAGCGAGGGAACAGCCATGGCTACACCTTC
many	TRBD2	TRBV18	TRBJ2-1	CASSPGTSGINEQFF	TGTGCCAGCTCACCCGGGACTAGCGGGATCAATGAGCAGTTCTTC
many	NA	TRBV7-3	TRBJ1-4	CASSLDPSGEKLFF	TGTGCCAGCAGCTTAGATCCCTCGGGTGAAAAACTGTTTTTT
many	NA	TRBV7-9	TRBJ2-1	CASSLEVGDEQFF	TGTGCCAGCAGCTTAGAGGTAGGAGATGAGCAGTTCTTC
few	NA	TRBV24-1	TRBJ2-1	CATAAYNEQFF	TGTGCCACGGCCGCGTACAATGAGCAGTTCTTC
many	TRBD1	TRBV7-2	TRBJ2-7	CASSLSPRGPYEQYF	TGTGCCAGCAGCTTATCTCCGAGGGGGCCCTACGAGCAGTACTTC
once	TRBD1	TRBV20-1	TRBJ1-1	CSARDRLMNTEAFF	TGCAGTGCTCGGGACAGACTAATGAACACTGAAGCTTTCTTT
many	NA	TRBV7-8	TRBJ1-4	CASSLEGVGREKLFF	TGTGCCAGCAGCTTAGAAGGCGTGGGGAGAGAAAAACTGTTTTTT
NA	TRBD2	TRBV20-1	TRBJ2-1	CSAQTSGSALSFF	TGCAGTGCCCAGACTAGCGGGTCGGCTCTGTCGTTCTTC
few	NA	TRBV20-1	TRBJ1-4	CSAREPGLISLNEKLFF	TGCAGTGCTAGAGAGCCGGGGTTGATAAGTCTTAACGAAAAACTGTTTTTT
many	TRBD2	TRBV19	TRBJ2-1	CASSRDGRNEQFF	TGTGCCAGTAGTAGAGACGGGAGGAATGAGCAGTTCTTC
many	NA	TRBV4-1	TRBJ1-6	CASSQEGFPGNSPLHF	TGCGCCAGCAGCCAAGAGGGCTTCCCGGGTAATTCACCCCTCCACTTT
many	NA	TRBV6-6	TRBJ2-7	CASSYYSPKPNYEQYF	TGTGCCAGCAGTTACTACAGCCCCAAGCCCAACTACGAGCAGTACTTC
NA	NA	TRBV5-5	TRBJ2-6	CASSWTPRSGANVLTF	TGTGCCAGCAGCTGGACACCCCGCTCTGGGGCCAACGTCCTGACTTTC
many	NA	TRBV7-9	TRBJ1-4	CASSLAATNEKLFF	TGTGCCAGCAGCTTGGCTGCAACTAATGAAAAACTGTTTTTT
many	TRBD2	TRBV5-1	TRBJ2-1	CASSSGLAGPYEQFF	TGCGCCAGCAGCTCCGGACTAGCGGGACCCTATGAGCAGTTCTTC
NA	NA	TRBV7-3	TRBJ2-6	CASSPGQLSGANVLTF	TGTGCCAGCAGCCCCGGACAGCTCTCTGGGGCCAACGTCCTGACTTTC
few	NA	TRBV24-1	TRBJ1-5	CATSKAGSNQPQHF	TGTGCCACCAGCAAAGCAGGTAGCAATCAGCCCCAGCATTTT
NA	NA	TRBV24-1	TRBJ2-1	CATSEGSGNEQFF	TGTGCCACCAGTGAGGGTAGCGGCAATGAGCAGTTCTTC